These 16 T cell receptor beta chains were all obtained from the same sample, sequenced in a study of blood T cells in healthy people across ages. PCR was performed a second time for roughly 7 to 11 cycles using a sample-barcoded 5' primer and a J-beta primer mix. TCRdb itself ran the 5' RACE reads through MiXCR, one entry per CDR3 protein. Of some 1.4 million distinct CDR3 sequences in the sample, roughly 40% are singletons; the top ten hold under 8%. Sequenced sample: blood. These receptors were obtained from a woman between 18 and 29 years old in good health.

The rearrangement links TRBV12-3 or TRBV12-4 to TRBJ2-1, with unresolved D. The V gene lost 7 bases and the J gene lost 6 bases, with 10 bases spanning the gap. There are 12 residues in the CDR3. The CDR3 DNA is TGTGCCAGCACGACGGAGCGCAATGAGCAGTTCTTC. Protein product: CASTTERNEQFF.

The sample holds a few counts of this clonotype. The chain couples TRBV6-1 to TRBJ1-5; 9 positions match TRBD1. J gave up 6 bases and V 2 bases, and 5 bases lay outside the gene matches. This CDR3 comprises 15 residues. Per germline, CDR1 MNHNS and CDR2 SASEGT. The CDR3 region has the DNA TGTGCCAGCAGTGAACTTGGACAGGGGCCTCAGCCCCAGCATTTT. It codes for CASSELGQGPQPQHF.

The rearrangement uses TRBV12-3 or TRBV12-4 and TRBJ2-7, with a weak D call TRBD1 (6 bases). The CDR3 has 14 residues. Deletions cut 3 bases from V and 5 bases from J, with 14 bases between. The CDR3 region is CASSFQGLTDEQYF. The CDR3 bases are TGTGCCAGCAGTTTCCAGGGGTTGACGGACGAGCAGTACTTC.

This clonotype was counted between two and nine times. The J gene is TRBJ2-7, the V gene TRBV7-2; 8 bases line up with TRBD1. The CDR3 has 13 residues. V shed 3 bases, J shed 6 bases, and the junction held 4 bases outside the gene matches. Germline loops: CDR1 SGHTA, CDR2 FQGNSA. This CDR3 reads CASSLDRVAEQYF. Here the CDR3 DNA reads TGTGCCAGCAGCTTGGACAGGGTGGCCGAGCAGTACTTC.

The chain employs TRBV7-9 and TRBJ2-3, with 7 bases aligning to TRBD1. V gave up 2 bases and J gave up 4 bases; unmatched junction bases: 9. This CDR3 has 16 amino acids. CDR1 is SEHNR and CDR2 is FQNEAQ in the germline V gene (reference sequence). CDR3: CASSLNVGRGPDTQYF. CDR3 nucleotide sequence: TGTGCCAGCAGCTTAAACGTGGGAAGGGGGCCAGATACGCAGTATTTT.

The rearrangement joins TRBV7-2 to TRBJ1-6; D remains ambiguous. CDR1 and CDR2 from the germline V gene are SGHTA and FQGNSA. This CDR3 is built from 14 residues. Trimming took 6 bases from V and 1 from J, leaving 7 bases between them. CDR3: CASSFQSYNSPLHF. CDR3 bases: TGTGCCAGCAGTTTCCAGTCCTATAATTCACCCCTCCACTTT.

The V gene is TRBV9, the J gene TRBJ2-7; 10 nucleotides align to TRBD2. Looked up from germline, CDR1 is SGDLS and CDR2 is YYNGEE. The CDR3 runs 16 residues. V lost 3 bases to trimming and J lost 4 bases; unmatched junction nucleotides: 10. CDR3 sequence (DNA): TGTGCCAGCAGCGCCCCGGGACTAGCGATAATTTACGAGCAGTACTTC. It yields the protein CASSAPGLAIIYEQYF. Variable domain in full (rest from reference TRBV9 and TRBJ2-7): DSGVTQTPKHLITATGQRVTLRCSPRSGDLSVYWYQQSLDQGLQFLIQYYNGEERAKGNILERFSAQQFPDLHSELNLSSLELGDSALYFCASSAPGLAIIYEQYFGPGTRLTVT.

The V gene is TRBV6-4, the J gene TRBJ1-2, with TRBD1 matching over 10 bases. This CDR3 is 15 amino acids long. In germline, CDR1 is MRHNA, CDR2 SNTAGT. J gave up 4 bases and V 3 bases, and 5 bases lay outside the gene matches. The CDR3 DNA is TGTGCCAGCAGTGATAAGGACAGGGGGATCTATGGCTACACCTTC. Amino acids: CASSDKDRGIYGYTF.

The chain couples TRBV12-3 or TRBV12-4 to TRBJ2-1; 10 nucleotides line up with TRBD2. V dropped 5 bases and J dropped 3; count of bases not matched to a gene: 10. The CDR3 is 17 amino acids. The CDR3 here is CASSRTLRTSGYNEQFF. CDR3 in DNA: TGTGCCAGCAGTCGTACCCTACGGACTAGCGGCTACAATGAGCAGTTCTTC.

The rearrangement uses TRBV20-1 and TRBJ2-3; D is perhaps TRBD2 (6 bases). Per the germline V gene, CDR1 is DFQATT and CDR2 is SNEGSKA (reference sequence). This CDR3 region has 14 residues. The V end lost 3 bases, the J end lost 1 base, and 11 bases lay between the germline ends. The CDR3 reads CSARPPGGTDTQYF. DNA for the CDR3: TGCAGTGCTAGGCCCCCGGGGGGCACAGATACGCAGTATTTT.

In DNA, the CDR3 is TGCGCCAGCAGCCGGGACTTTTGGACAGGGGAAAGCTCTGGGGCCAACGTCCTGACTTTC. As protein: CASSRDFWTGESSGANVLTF. The chain uses TRBV5-1 and TRBJ2-6, with 9 bases fitting TRBD1. Trimming at V came to 4 bases and at J to 0 bases, leaving 14 bases not matched to a gene. Per germline, CDR1 SGHRS and CDR2 YFSETQ. This CDR3 is built from 20 residues.

This clonotype was seen many times. The genes are TRBV7-9 and TRBJ2-3, with TRBD1 matching over 7 bases. The CDR3 is made up of 14 amino acids. Germline lookup yields CDR1 SEHNR and CDR2 FQNEAQ (reference sequence). V lost 8 bases and J lost 0; bases outside the gene matches: 5. CDR3 in amino acids: CASSRGTSTDTQYF. In DNA form, the CDR3 reads TGTGCCAGCTCCAGGGGGACGAGCACAGATACGCAGTATTTT.

The chain employs TRBV20-1 and TRBJ1-5, with D possibly TRBD1 on 5 matching bases. Trimming removed 6 bases at V and 7 bases at J, with 19 bases between. The CDR3 is made up of 14 amino acids. The germline V gene encodes CDR1 DFQATT and CDR2 SNEGSKA (reference sequence). The CDR3 DNA reads as TGCAGTGCCACCCAGGCCAGAAGGGACCAGCCCCAGCATTTT. It encodes CSATQARRDQPQHF.

V is TRBV13 and J is TRBJ1-1, with D uncertain. V shed 3 bases and J shed 2 bases, with 10 bases lying between them. The CDR3 covers 14 residues. Germline V gives CDR1 PRHDT, CDR2 FYEKMQ (reference sequence). The CDR3 DNA sequence: TGTGCCAGCAGCTTTGTACAGACCAACACTGAAGCTTTCTTT. Its protein is CASSFVQTNTEAFF.

V is TRBV3-1 and J is TRBJ2-3; 8 positions agree with TRBD2. Germline CDR1 reads LGHDT; CDR2 reads YNNKEL (reference sequence). After removal of 2 bases from V and 0 bases from J, the junction contained 4 bases not matched to a gene. CDR3 length: 16 amino acids. The DNA for the CDR3 is TGTGCCAGCAGCCAAACGGGGGGGGCTAGCACAGATACGCAGTATTTT. It specifies CASSQTGGASTDTQYF.

V and J are TRBV12-3 or TRBV12-4 and TRBJ2-4, with TRBD1 identical over 9 bases. The J call may be in error: the DNA end matches TRBJ2-7 better. The CDR3 totals 15 residues. CDR3 in amino acids: CASTQRQGGTYEQYF. CDR3 nucleotide sequence: TGTGCCAGCACCCAGAGACAGGGGGGTACCTACGAGCAGTACTTC.